This T cell receptor (beta chain) emerged from a study of cytomegalovirus exposure and HLA in healthy donors. The study, taken as a whole, reports: Accurate HLA-A and HLA-B prediction from TCR beta sequences was reported for most subjects.

The primer mix had 60 Vbeta and 13 Jbeta primers. Some clones are missing from TCRdb's copy, which holds only in-frame ones; the method was immunoSEQ multiplex PCR. The sample shows some 170,000 clones, about 69% of them seen only once. This clone has only a few counts. What it recognizes is unknown. Germline V gene data show CDR1 as GTSNPN and CDR2 as SVGIG (reference sequence). The CDR3 runs 16 residues. After removal of 1 base from V and 2 bases from J, the junction contained 8 bases not matched to a gene. Input material: PBMCs. The clonotype originates from a human donor in good health. This chain links TRBV30 with TRBJ2-1; 7 positions match TRBD2. The CDR3 region has the DNA TGTGCCTGGAGTGGCATAGGACTAGGAGCCTACAATGAGCAGTTCTTC. Its translation: CAWSGIGLGAYNEQFF.